This TCR beta chain came from a study of blood T cell repertoires in COVID-19. At the level of the study: Specimens from acute and convalescent COVID-19 originated in the United States, Italy and Spain. The analysed material was cDNA or gDNA that came from T cells, B-cell-depleted T cells, or PBMCs.

This CDR3 is built from 18 residues. Germline values: CDR1 SGHTA, CDR2 FQGNSA. V shed 6 bases and J 5 bases; nucleotides not matched to a gene: 10. In the authors' workflow: Estimation of nucleated cell counts relied on the amplification of reference gene primers. Here immunoSEQ multiplex PCR was the method, and the copy in TCRdb shows in-frame clones only, minus some. That table gives V, J and clone size, and the DNA gave D and trimming. The sample shows about 300,000 clones, around 80% of them seen only once. The chain uses TRBV7-2 and TRBJ2-2; 15 bases map to TRBD2. This sequence was found in a woman in her fifties or sixties with acute or convalescent COVID-19. The specimen sequenced was peripheral blood. Here the CDR3 reads CASRRPGLAGGGTGELFF. In DNA, the CDR3 is TGTGCCAGCAGGCGACCGGGACTAGCGGGAGGAGGGACCGGGGAGCTGTTTTTT.